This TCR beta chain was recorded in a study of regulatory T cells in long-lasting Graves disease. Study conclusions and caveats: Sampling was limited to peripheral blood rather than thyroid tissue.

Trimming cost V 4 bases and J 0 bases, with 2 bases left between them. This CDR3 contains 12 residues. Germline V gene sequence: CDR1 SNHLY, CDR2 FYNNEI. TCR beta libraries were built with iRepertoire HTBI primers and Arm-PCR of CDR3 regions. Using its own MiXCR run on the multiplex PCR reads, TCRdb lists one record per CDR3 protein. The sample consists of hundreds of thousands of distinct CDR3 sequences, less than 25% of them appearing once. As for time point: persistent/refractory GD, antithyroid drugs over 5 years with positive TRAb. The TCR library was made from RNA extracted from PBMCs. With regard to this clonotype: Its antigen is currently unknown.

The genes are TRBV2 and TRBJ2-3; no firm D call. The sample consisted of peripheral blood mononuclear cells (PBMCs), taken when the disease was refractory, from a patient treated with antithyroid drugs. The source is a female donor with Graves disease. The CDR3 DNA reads TGTGCCAGCAGTGGCAGCACAGATACGCAGTATTTT. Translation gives CASSGSTDTQYF.